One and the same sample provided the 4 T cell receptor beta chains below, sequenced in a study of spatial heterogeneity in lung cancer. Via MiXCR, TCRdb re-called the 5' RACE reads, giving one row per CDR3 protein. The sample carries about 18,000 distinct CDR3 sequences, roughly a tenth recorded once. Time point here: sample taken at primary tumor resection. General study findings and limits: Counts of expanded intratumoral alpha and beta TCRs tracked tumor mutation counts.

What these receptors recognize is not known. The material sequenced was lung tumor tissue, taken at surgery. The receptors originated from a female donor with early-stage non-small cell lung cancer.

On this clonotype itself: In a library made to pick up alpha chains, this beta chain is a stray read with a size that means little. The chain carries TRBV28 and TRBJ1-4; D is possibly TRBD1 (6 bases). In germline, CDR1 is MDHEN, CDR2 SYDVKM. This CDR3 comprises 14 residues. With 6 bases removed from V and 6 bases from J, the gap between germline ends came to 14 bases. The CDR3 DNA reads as TGTGCCAGCAGCCCGACAGGCAGGGATGAAAAACTGTTTTTT. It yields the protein CASSPTGRDEKLFF.

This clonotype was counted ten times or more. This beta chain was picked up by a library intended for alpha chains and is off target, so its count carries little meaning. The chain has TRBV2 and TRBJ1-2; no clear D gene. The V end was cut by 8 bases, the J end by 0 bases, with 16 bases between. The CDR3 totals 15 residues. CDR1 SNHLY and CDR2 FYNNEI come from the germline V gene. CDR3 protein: CASGLKRTPNYGYTF. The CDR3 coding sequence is TGTGCCAGCGGATTGAAACGAACGCCTAACTATGGCTACACCTTC. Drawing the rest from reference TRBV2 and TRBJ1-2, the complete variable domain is EPEVTQTPSHQVTQMGQEVILRCVPISNHLYFYWYRQILGQKVEFLVSFYNNEISEKSEIFDDQFSVERPDGSNFTLKIRSTKLEDSAMYFCASGLKRTPNYGYTFGSGTRLTVV.

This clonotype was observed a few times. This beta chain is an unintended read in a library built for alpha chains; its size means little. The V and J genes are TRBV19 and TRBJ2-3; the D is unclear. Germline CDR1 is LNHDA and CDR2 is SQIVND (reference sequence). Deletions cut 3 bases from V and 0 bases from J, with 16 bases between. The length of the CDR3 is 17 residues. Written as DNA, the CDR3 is TGTGCCAGTAGTATCCGGTTCTGGGGAATTAGCACAGATACGCAGTATTTT. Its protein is CASSIRFWGISTDTQYF.

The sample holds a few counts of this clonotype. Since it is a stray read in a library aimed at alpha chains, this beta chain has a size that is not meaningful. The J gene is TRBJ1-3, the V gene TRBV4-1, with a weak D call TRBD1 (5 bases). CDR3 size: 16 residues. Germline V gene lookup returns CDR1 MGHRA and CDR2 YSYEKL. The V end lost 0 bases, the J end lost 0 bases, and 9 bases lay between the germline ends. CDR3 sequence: CASSQDPGSSGNTIYF. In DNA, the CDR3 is TGCGCCAGCAGCCAAGATCCAGGGAGCTCTGGAAACACCATATATTTT.